The clone carrying this TCR beta chain was seen a handful of times. The antigen remains undetermined. The data derive from a study of response to subunit inactivated influenza vaccine. Study-wide results and caveats: Each seasonal flu vaccination may recruit only limited new T cells, authors suggested.

MiXCR, run by TCRdb on the RT-PCR reads, gives a single entry per CDR3 protein. The top ten clones hold approximately 11% of a sample with more than 600,000 distinct CDR3 sequences, approximately 17% of them seen once. V dropped 0 bases and J dropped 3 bases, with 12 bases sitting between them. This CDR3 comprises 15 residues. Germline V gives CDR1 MNHNS, CDR2 SASEGT. Material: PBMCs from blood, obtained roughly 5 days after vaccination. This clonotype was obtained from a man in his forties or fifties who received an inactivated influenza vaccine. The V and J genes are TRBV6-1 and TRBJ2-7; D is perhaps TRBD2 (5 bases). CDR3 sequence (DNA): TGTGCCAGCAGTGAAGCCCAAACCGGGATCTACGAGCAGTACTTC. Amino acids: CASSEAQTGIYEQYF.